Shown below are 16 T cell receptor beta chains from a single sample sequenced in a study of CD8 T cells in Susac syndrome. It was with random hexamers that about 0.45 to 1 ug RNA was reverse transcribed. TCRdb used MiXCR to reprocess the immunoSEQ multiplex PCR reads, holding one entry per CDR3 protein. The sample contains about 200,000 distinct CDR3 sequences, 91% of which appear only once. The sequenced sample was CD4+ T cells from PBMCs. The receptors here all came from a human donor with Susac syndrome.

The gene calls are TRBV5-4 and TRBJ2-1; either TRBD1 or TRBD2 may supply D (5 bases each). The germline CDR1 and CDR2 sequences are SGHNT and YYREEE (reference sequence). The CDR3 has 16 amino acids. Trimming took 2 bases from V and 6 from J, leaving 18 bases between them. In DNA, the CDR3 is TGTGCCAGCAGCTTTATAGGACTCAGGGACGGCAATGAGCAGTTCTTC. As protein: CASSFIGLRDGNEQFF.

On this clonotype: One end of the junction is discordant with germline, which a read error may explain. J is TRBJ2-5 and V is TRBV7-7, with D possibly matching TRBD1 (6 bases). This CDR3 has 13 amino acids. Per germline, CDR1 SSHAT and CDR2 FNYEAQ (reference sequence). CDR3 in amino acids: CASSLRQGETQYF. The CDR3 DNA follows: TGTGCTAGCAGCTTACGGCAGGGGGAGACCCAGTACTTC. Supplemented by reference TRBV7-7 and TRBJ2-5, the full variable domain reads GAGVSQSPRYKVTKRGQDVTLRCDPISSHATLYWYQQALGQGPEFLTYFNYEAQPDKSGLPSDRFSAERPEGSISTLTIQRTEQRDSAMYRCASSLRQGETQYFGPGTRLLVL.

The rearrangement joins TRBV28 to TRBJ1-2; D perhaps matches TRBD1 (6 bases). The germline V gene encodes CDR1 MDHEN and CDR2 SYDVKM. This CDR3 comprises 14 residues. V dropped 7 bases and J dropped 4 bases, with 16 bases sitting between them. Here the CDR3 DNA reads TGTGCCAGCAATCGAGGGGGGCAAATCTATGGCTACACCTTC. This gives the protein CASNRGGQIYGYTF.

This chain links TRBV5-1 with TRBJ2-5; TRBD1 is a possible D gene (6 bases). CDR1 is SGHRS and CDR2 is YFSETQ in the germline V gene. The CDR3 is made up of 14 amino acids. Trimming stripped 4 bases from V and 2 bases from J, with 12 bases between. The CDR3 sequence is CASSTTGFQETQYF. For the CDR3, the DNA is TGCGCCAGCAGCACTACAGGGTTTCAAGAGACCCAGTACTTC.

The rearrangement joins TRBV3-1 to TRBJ2-1, with TRBD2 identical over 11 bases. Germline V gene data show CDR1 as LGHDT and CDR2 as YNNKEL (reference sequence). The CDR3 length is 14 residues. Unmatched junction bases numbered 2, after V lost 5 bases and J lost 5 bases. The CDR3 is CASSGGLADNEQFF. The CDR3 DNA sequence: TGTGCCAGCAGCGGGGGACTAGCGGACAATGAGCAGTTCTTC.

The rearrangement uses TRBV19 and TRBJ2-3; D tentatively fits TRBD1 or TRBD2 (5 bases each). V was trimmed by 10 bases and J by 0 bases, leaving 14 bases between them. From germline, CDR1 is LNHDA and CDR2 SQIVND (reference sequence). CDR3 length equals 14 residues. CDR3 region: CATSSGPSTDTQYF. The CDR3, as DNA: TGTGCCACTAGCTCGGGACCCAGCACAGATACGCAGTATTTT. The full variable domain, completed using reference TRBV19 and TRBJ2-3, is DGGITQSPKYLFRKEGQNVTLSCEQNLNHDAMYWYRQDPGQGLRLIYYSQIVNDFQKGDIAEGYSVSREKKESFPLTVTSAQKNPTAFYLCATSSGPSTDTQYFGPGTRLTVL.

This chain uses TRBV5-1 with TRBJ2-1; D tentatively reads TRBD1 or TRBD2 (6 bases each). Trimming pared 0 bases from V and 4 bases from J, leaving 17 bases between. In germline, CDR1 is SGHRS, CDR2 YFSETQ. The CDR3 has 17 amino acids. The CDR3 DNA sequence: TGCGCCAGCAGCTTGGGCGTCGGGGGCGCCGGTTACAATGAGCAGTTCTTC. It yields the protein CASSLGVGGAGYNEQFF.

This rearrangement joins TRBV9 to TRBJ1-3, with 7 bases aligning to TRBD1. This CDR3 comprises 17 residues. In germline, CDR1 is SGDLS, CDR2 YYNGEE. Germline trimming cut 3 bases from V and 0 bases from J; bases unmatched to any gene: 9. CDR3 protein: CASSASQGPYSGNTIYF. CDR3 sequence (DNA): TGTGCCAGCAGCGCTTCACAGGGGCCCTACTCTGGAAACACCATATATTTT. Together with reference TRBV9 and TRBJ1-3, the CDR3 gives the full variable domain: DSGVTQTPKHLITATGQRVTLRCSPRSGDLSVYWYQQSLDQGLQFLIQYYNGEERAKGNILERFSAQQFPDLHSELNLSSLELGDSALYFCASSASQGPYSGNTIYFGEGSWLTVV.

The chain joins TRBV5-1 to TRBJ2-7; possibly TRBD1 for D (5 bases). The CDR3 runs to 14 residues. Per the germline V gene, CDR1 is SGHRS and CDR2 is YFSETQ. V was shortened by 4 bases and J by 3 bases, with 14 bases between the two germline ends. The CDR3 sequence: CASSDGQGNYEQYF. The CDR3 region has the DNA TGCGCCAGCAGCGATGGGCAGGGCAACTACGAGCAGTACTTC.

The V gene is TRBV18, the J gene TRBJ2-3; 7 bases are a match to TRBD1. The V segment lost 3 bases and the J segment 2 bases; nucleotides outside the gene matches: 5. Germline CDR1 and CDR2: KGHSH and LQKENI. CDR3 length: 15 amino acids. This CDR3 reads CASSPGTVNTDTQYF. For the CDR3, the DNA is TGTGCCAGCTCACCGGGGACAGTTAACACAGATACGCAGTATTTT.

The chain joins TRBV30 to TRBJ1-6; D gene ambiguous. Trimming removed 4 bases at V and 8 bases at J, with 12 bases between. Germline assignment: CDR1 GTSNPN and CDR2 SVGIG (reference sequence). The CDR3 sequence is 13 residues long. The CDR3 loop is CAWKQQNDSPLHF. The CDR3 nucleotides read TGTGCCTGGAAACAGCAGAACGATTCACCCCTCCACTTT.

This chain links TRBV3-1 with TRBJ2-1; TRBD2 matches 7 bases. Germline V gene data show CDR1 as LGHDT and CDR2 as YNNKEL (reference sequence). The V gene end was trimmed by 1 base and the J gene end by 7 bases; junction bases not matched to a gene: 7. This CDR3 has 15 amino acids. In DNA form, the CDR3 reads TGTGCCAGCAGCCAAGTTGTGGGAGGGTATAATGAGCAGTTCTTC. This translates into CASSQVVGGYNEQFF.

The chain employs TRBV18 and TRBJ2-3, with 7 bases identical to TRBD1. This CDR3 is built from 15 residues. Germline CDR1 KGHSH, CDR2 LQKENI. Trimming removed 6 bases from V and 2 bases from J; junction bases left unmatched: 8. CDR3 sequence (DNA): TGTGCCAGCTCCCCTCGACAGGGTGACACAGATACGCAGTATTTT. This gives the protein CASSPRQGDTDTQYF.

The chain joins TRBV6-4 to TRBJ1-2; 7 positions match TRBD1. Germline trimming cut 0 bases from V and 4 bases from J; bases unmatched to any gene: 8. The length of the CDR3 is 16 residues. Germline V gene lookup returns CDR1 MRHNA and CDR2 SNTAGT. CDR3 bases: TGTGCCAGCAGTGACTCGATACTGGACAGGATCTATGGCTACACCTTC. It codes for CASSDSILDRIYGYTF.

In its sample, this clonotype was seen once. The chain links TRBV6-1 to TRBJ1-5; 9 bases are shared with TRBD1. With 2 bases clipped from V and 2 bases from J, the junction kept 4 bases outside the gene matches. The germline V gene has CDR1 MNHNS and CDR2 SASEGT. This CDR3 is built from 16 residues. CDR3 coding DNA: TGTGCCAGCAGTGAAAACAGGGGGCGCGGCAATCAGCCCCAGCATTTT. This sequence encodes CASSENRGRGNQPQHF.

This clonotype is a singleton in its sample. The chain uses TRBV30 and TRBJ2-3; 7 bases fit TRBD2. This CDR3 has 13 residues. J gave up 3 bases and V 0 bases, and 0 bases lay outside the gene matches. Germline V gives CDR1 GTSNPN, CDR2 SVGIG (reference sequence). The CDR3, as DNA: TGTGCCTGGAGTGTCGGGGGGACAGATACGCAGTATTTT. Translation gives CAWSVGGTDTQYF. Complete variable domain (other parts from reference TRBV30 and TRBJ2-3): SQTIHQWPATLVQPVGSPLSLECTVEGTSNPNLYWYRQAAGRGLQLLFYSVGIGQISSEVPQNLSASRPQDRQFILSSKKLLLSDSGFYLCAWSVGGTDTQYFGPGTRLTVL.